The 32 T cell receptor beta chains in this list originate from one sample, sequenced in a study of T cell clonality in common variable immunodeficiency. Only in-frame clones appear in the TCRdb table, and some are missing; sequencing was by immunoSEQ multiplex PCR. In total the sample includes about 41,000 clones, none of them seen once. The sequenced sample was peripheral blood mononuclear cells. These receptors all come from a person aged 18 to 75 in good health.

This clone was seen many times. The read ends 3 residues early relative to the CDR3; the germline J gene fills the gap. The gene calls are TRBV5-1 and TRBJ2-6, with D perhaps matching TRBD1 (6 bases). V shed 0 bases and J shed 2 bases, with 12 bases lying between them. Germline V gene lookup returns CDR1 SGHRS and CDR2 YFSETQ. The CDR3 consists of 17 residues. The CDR3 spells CASSLEQGNPGANVLTF. The CDR3 bases that were read are TGCGCCAGCAGCTTGGAGCAGGGGAATCCTGGGGCCAACGTC.

This clone was picked up many times. The CDR3 end lies 3 residues beyond the end of the read and is filled in from the germline J gene. The chain links TRBV7-9 to TRBJ1-5; no reliable D call. Germline-derived CDR1 and CDR2 are SEHNR and FQNEAQ (reference sequence). The CDR3 sequence is 14 residues long. V dropped 1 base and J dropped 0 bases, with 4 bases sitting between them. Here the CDR3 reads CASSLEGSNQPQHF. Incomplete CDR3 DNA: TGTGCCAGCAGCTTAGAAGGTAGCAATCAGCCC. The full variable domain, with the rest looked up from reference TRBV7-9 and TRBJ1-5, is DTGVSQNPRHKITKRGQNVTFRCDPISEHNRLYWYRQTLGQGPEFLTYFQNEAQLEKSRLLSDRFSAERPKGSFSTLEIQRTEQGDSAMYLCASSLEGSNQPQHFGDGTRLSIL.

This clone was observed many times. The missing CDR3 end, 3 residues past where the read stops, is filled in from the germline J gene. The chain carries TRBV2 and TRBJ1-4, with D possibly being TRBD1 (6 bases). V was clipped by 5 bases and J by 8 bases, with 15 bases between them. This CDR3 has 14 residues. Germline V gene data show CDR1 as SNHLY and CDR2 as FYNNEI. CDR3 sequence reads: CASSKTGRREKLFF. Incomplete CDR3 DNA: TGTGCCAGCAGTAAGACAGGACGAAGGGAAAAA.

This clone has ten or more counts. The observed sequence ends 3 residues before the CDR3 terminus, with the missing tail filled in from the germline J gene. The chain joins TRBV6-2 or TRBV6-3 to TRBJ1-3; 7 bases align to TRBD1. After removal of 2 bases from V and 0 bases from J, the junction contained 4 bases not matched to a gene. The CDR3 is 16 amino acids. Germline CDR1 reads MNHEY; CDR2 reads SVGEGT. The CDR3 here is CASSYPGQTSGNTIYF. The CDR3 bases that were read are TGTGCCAGCAGTTACCCGGGACAGACCTCTGGAAACACC.

This clone has a count of ten or more. The read finishes 3 residues shy of the CDR3 end, and the germline J gene is used to complete it. The chain recombines TRBV19 with TRBJ1-2; D ambiguous. CDR1 and CDR2 from the germline V gene are LNHDA and SQIVND (reference sequence). The CDR3 loop spans 16 amino acids. Trimming stripped 5 bases from V and 6 bases from J, with 22 bases between. The chain's CDR3 is CASSRHRGGPLDGYTF. The part of the CDR3 DNA that was read is TGTGCCAGTAGTCGCCATCGGGGAGGTCCCTTAGATGGC.

This clone appeared many times. The read ends 3 residues shy of where the CDR3 ends; the end is completed using the germline J gene. The rearrangement uses TRBV5-1 and TRBJ2-1, with a weak D call TRBD2 (5 bases). CDR3 length: 16 residues. Germline-derived CDR1 and CDR2 are SGHRS and YFSETQ. V shed 4 bases and J shed 0 bases, with 14 bases lying between them. CDR3 amino acids: CASSRSGPSSYNEQFF. The DNA read from the CDR3 is TGCGCCAGCAGCCGGAGCGGCCCGAGCTCCTACAATGAG.

At least ten counts were recorded for this clone. The read terminates 3 residues before the CDR3 end, so the remaining end is supplied by the germline J gene. The chain employs TRBV5-1 and TRBJ2-2, with D perhaps matching TRBD1 (5 bases). The V gene's germline CDR1 is SGHRS and CDR2 YFSETQ. V shed 0 bases and J shed 7 bases, with 10 bases lying between them. The CDR3 consists of 14 residues. The CDR3 region is CASSLAGANGELFF. The part of the CDR3 DNA that was read is TGCGCCAGCAGCTTGGCTGGGGCCAACGGGGAG.

At least ten counts were recorded for this clone. Coverage ceases 3 residues before the CDR3 finishes, and the germline J gene fills in the end. The chain recombines TRBV7-9 with TRBJ1-4, with D perhaps TRBD1 (6 bases). Trimming left V 4 bases short and J 7 bases short, with 7 bases between. The germline CDR1 and CDR2 sequences are SEHNR and FQNEAQ (reference sequence). The CDR3 is 12 amino acids. The sequenced CDR3 bases are TGTGCCAGCAGCTGGGGGCTTGAAAAA. Amino acid sequence: CASSWGLEK. The CDR3, in full, reads CASSWGLEKLFF.

This clone was detected many times. The sequenced part of the CDR3 DNA is TGTGCCATCACCATGACAGGGAACACCGGGGAG. This translates into CAITMTGNTGE. The full CDR3 protein is CAITMTGNTGELFF. The chain combines TRBV10-3 with TRBJ2-2; tentative D call: TRBD1 (6 bases). The read terminates 3 residues before the CDR3 end, so the remaining end is supplied by the germline J gene. There are 14 residues in the CDR3. Germline assignment: CDR1 ENHRY and CDR2 SYGVKD. V lost 7 bases to trimming and J lost 1 base, with 10 bases between them.

This clone occurred a few times. The read halts 3 residues ahead of the CDR3 end, with the missing end drawn from the germline J gene. This chain uses TRBV25-1 with TRBJ1-2; 11 bases are shared with TRBD1. The V and J ends lost 9 bases and 7 bases, in that order; junction bases with no gene match: 1. Germline loops: CDR1 MGHDK, CDR2 SYGVNS. The CDR3 consists of 11 residues. The part of the CDR3 DNA that was read is TGTGCCAGTGGACAGGGGGCTGGC. It yields the protein CASGQGAG. The full CDR3 protein is CASGQGAGYTF.

This clone appeared many times. The read comes to an end 3 residues before the CDR3 does, leaving the germline J gene to fill in the end. The chain has TRBV15 and TRBJ2-1; weak D call: TRBD1 (6 bases). Germline CDR1 and CDR2: LNHNV and YYDKDF (reference sequence). V was trimmed by 5 bases and J by 6 bases, leaving 17 bases between them. CDR3 length equals 15 residues. CDR3 DNA, as far as it was read: TGTGCCACCAGCGTCGGGACATCGGTGGGCAATGAG. Translated: CATSVGTSVGNE. The CDR3 as a whole reads CATSVGTSVGNEQFF.

There are many counts of this clone. The read ends 3 residues before the CDR3 terminus; that terminus is restored from the germline J gene. The rearrangement links TRBV10-3 to TRBJ2-7; weak D call: TRBD1 (6 bases). This CDR3 spans 15 amino acids. The ends were cut back, 0 bases at V and 5 bases at J, with 14 bases in the middle. Germline V gives CDR1 ENHRY, CDR2 SYGVKD. The CDR3 DNA, read in part, is TGTGCCATCAGTGAGTCTGGCGGCGAGGGGGACGAG. Translation: CAISESGGEGDE. The whole CDR3 region reads CAISESGGEGDEQYF.

Worth noting for this clone: The read finishes 3 residues shy of the CDR3 end, and the germline J gene is used to complete it. The rearrangement uses TRBV11-1 and TRBJ1-1, with D unclear. Trimming took off 3 bases at V and 0 bases at J, with 11 bases between the two ends. This CDR3 contains 15 residues. From germline, CDR1 is SGHAT and CDR2 FQDESV (reference sequence). The sequenced part of the CDR3 DNA is TGTGCCAGCAGCTTGAAGCGGTGGATGAACACTGAA. Translating gives CASSLKRWMNTE. The entire CDR3 protein is CASSLKRWMNTEAFF.

This clone was recorded many times. The sequence runs out 3 residues before the end of the CDR3; the remainder is reconstructed from the germline J gene. This chain links TRBV5-1 with TRBJ2-3, with 7 positions matching TRBD2. V was pared by 1 base and J by 1 base, with 6 bases of the junction left unmatched. Germline V lookup: CDR1 SGHRS, CDR2 YFSETQ. The CDR3 contains 16 residues. The part of the CDR3 DNA that was read is TGCGCCAGCAGCTTGAGGCTAGCGGTCGGCACAGATACG. This translates into CASSLRLAVGTDT. From start to end, the CDR3 is CASSLRLAVGTDTQYF.

Many counts were recorded for this clone. The read comes to an end 3 residues before the CDR3 does, leaving the germline J gene to fill in the end. The V call is TRBV5-4, the J call TRBJ2-5, with 8 bases identical to TRBD2. Per the germline V gene, CDR1 is SGHNT and CDR2 is YYREEE (reference sequence). The V and J ends lost 3 bases and 4 bases, in that order; junction bases with no gene match: 11. The CDR3 extends over 16 amino acids. The CDR3 here is CASSSGLAGRGETQYF. Incomplete CDR3 DNA: TGTGCCAGCAGCTCCGGACTAGCCGGACGGGGAGAGACC. Looking up the rest from reference TRBV5-4 and TRBJ2-5 gives the full variable domain: ETGVTQSPTHLIKTRGQQVTLRCSSQSGHNTVSWYQQALGQGPQFIFQYYREEENGRGNFPPRFSGLQFPNYSSELNVNALELDDSALYLCASSSGLAGRGETQYFGPGTRLLVL.

At least ten counts were recorded for this clone. Sequencing ends 3 residues short of the CDR3 end; the germline J gene provides the rest. The gene calls are TRBV18 and TRBJ2-7; D gene ambiguous. CDR3 length equals 14 residues. The germline gives CDR1 KGHSH, CDR2 LQKENI. With 1 base removed from V and 2 bases from J, the gap between germline ends came to 9 bases. The CDR3 DNA, read in part, is TGTGCCAGCTCACCACTTCTCCGCGCCTACGAG. Translated: CASSPLLRAYE. The CDR3, in full, reads CASSPLLRAYEQYF. Full variable domain (outside the CDR3, taken from reference TRBV18 and TRBJ2-7): NAGVMQNPRHLVRRRGQEARLRCSPMKGHSHVYWYRQLPEEGLKFMVYLQKENIIDESGMPKERFSAEFPKEGPSILRIQQVVRGDSAAYFCASSPLLRAYEQYFGPGTRLTVT.

This clone showed up many times. CDR3 DNA, as far as it was read: TGCAGTGCGAGCCTCGGTCGACTTATAGGTCAGCCC. The encoded protein is CSASLGRLIGQP. From start to end, the CDR3 is CSASLGRLIGQPQHF. The chain couples TRBV20-1 to TRBJ1-5; D is ambiguous. The DNA ends 3 residues before the CDR3 does, and the rest of the CDR3 is filled in from the germline J gene. The CDR3 contains 15 residues. The V end was cut by 6 bases, the J end by 6 bases, with 21 bases between. Germline V lookup: CDR1 DFQATT, CDR2 SNEGSKA (reference sequence).

This clone was seen ten or more times. Sequencing ends 3 residues short of the CDR3 end; the germline J gene provides the rest. The chain couples TRBV11-2 to TRBJ2-3, with D unclear. CDR3 length: 12 amino acids. The germline V and J ends were trimmed by 1 base and 6 bases, with 5 bases remaining between them. Germline CDR1 reads SGHAT; CDR2 reads FQNNGV. The sequenced part of the CDR3 DNA is TGTGCCAGCAGCTTAGCACTGGATACG. It translates to CASSLALDT. The entire CDR3 reads CASSLALDTQYF.

This clone appeared a few times. Read data end 3 residues before the CDR3 end; the end is taken from the germline J gene. The chain couples TRBV20-1 to TRBJ1-4, with TRBD1 matching 8 bases. CDR3 length: 15 residues. The V gene end was trimmed by 6 bases and the J gene end by 10 bases; junction bases not matched to a gene: 16. Germline V gene sequence: CDR1 DFQATT, CDR2 SNEGSKA (reference sequence). The CDR3 here is CSAPPEQGVYGKLFF. The CDR3 bases that were read are TGCAGTGCCCCTCCCGAACAGGGGGTTTATGGAAAA.

This clone was recorded at least ten times. Read data end 3 residues before the CDR3 end; the end is taken from the germline J gene. The chain carries TRBV4-1 and TRBJ2-3; D ambiguous. Germline CDR1 reads MGHRA; CDR2 reads YSYEKL. There are 15 residues in the CDR3. The covered CDR3 bases are TGCGCCAGCAGTTGGTCAGTCCTTAGCAATCAGCCG. Translating it yields CASSWSVLSNQP. The entire CDR3 protein is CASSWSVLSNQPQYF.

At least ten counts were recorded for this clone. Read sequence stops 3 residues before the CDR3 end, and the germline J gene provides the missing end. The chain has TRBV28 and TRBJ2-3; TRBD2 matches at 7 bases. Germline CDR1 and CDR2: MDHEN and SYDVKM. V lost 6 bases to trimming and J lost 5 bases; unmatched junction nucleotides: 5. CDR3 length equals 13 residues. The sequenced CDR3 bases are TGTGCCAGCAGAGGACTAGAGGTAGATACG. The encoded protein is CASRGLEVDT. The complete CDR3 sequence is CASRGLEVDTQYF. Supplemented by reference TRBV28 and TRBJ2-3, the full variable domain reads DVKVTQSSRYLVKRTGEKVFLECVQDMDHENMFWYRQDPGLGLRLIYFSYDVKMKEKGDIPEGYSVSREKKERFSLILESASTNQTSMYLCASRGLEVDTQYFGPGTRLTVL.

Ten or more counts support this clone. The read comes to an end 3 residues before the CDR3 does, leaving the germline J gene to fill in the end. The chain is built from TRBV18 and TRBJ2-7, with 8 positions matching TRBD2. The CDR3 runs to 14 residues. The germline V gene has CDR1 KGHSH and CDR2 LQKENI. Germline trimming cut 5 bases from V and 2 bases from J; bases unmatched to any gene: 5. The CDR3 sequence is CASSLLAETYEQYF. The CDR3 DNA, read in part, is TGTGCCAGCTCATTACTAGCGGAGACCTACGAG. The whole variable domain, filled in from reference TRBV18 and TRBJ2-7, reads NAGVMQNPRHLVRRRGQEARLRCSPMKGHSHVYWYRQLPEEGLKFMVYLQKENIIDESGMPKERFSAEFPKEGPSILRIQQVVRGDSAAYFCASSLLAETYEQYFGPGTRLTVT.

This clone was detected many times. The observed sequence ends 3 residues before the CDR3 terminus, with the missing tail filled in from the germline J gene. The chain carries TRBV2 and TRBJ1-6, with TRBD1 identical over 7 bases. Germline CDR1 SNHLY, CDR2 FYNNEI. With V trimmed by 3 bases and J by 6 bases, 14 bases remained unmatched. This CDR3 contains 18 residues. CDR3 bases read: TGTGCCAGCAGTGAGACAGGGATACTGCTGGTGGGTAATTCACCC. It is translated as CASSETGILLVGNSP. The full CDR3 reads CASSETGILLVGNSPLHF.

This clone was seen many times. The CDR3 goes on 3 residues after the read ends, and that part is filled in from the germline J gene. V usage is TRBV28 and J usage is TRBJ2-7, with TRBD1 matching 8 bases. The CDR3 is made up of 14 amino acids. V shed 6 bases and J 6 bases; nucleotides not matched to a gene: 10. CDR1 and CDR2 (germline): MDHEN, SYDVKM. The CDR3 loop is CASSRTGFEVEQYF. CDR3 bases read: TGTGCCAGCAGCCGGACAGGGTTTGAGGTCGAG. The full variable domain, in which reference TRBV28 and TRBJ2-7 provide the parts outside the CDR3, is DVKVTQSSRYLVKRTGEKVFLECVQDMDHENMFWYRQDPGLGLRLIYFSYDVKMKEKGDIPEGYSVSREKKERFSLILESASTNQTSMYLCASSRTGFEVEQYFGPGTRLTVT.

This clone was counted at least ten times. The read halts 3 residues ahead of the CDR3 end, with the missing end drawn from the germline J gene. V is TRBV4-2 and J is TRBJ1-5; D not certain. The CDR3 loop spans 15 amino acids. The V end was cut by 3 bases, the J end by 0 bases, with 9 bases between. In germline, CDR1 is LGHNA, CDR2 YNFKEQ. The CDR3 loop reads CASSHTQDSNQPQHF. The part of the CDR3 DNA that was read is TGTGCCAGCAGCCATACGCAGGATAGCAATCAGCCC.

This clone came up a few times. The observed sequence ends 3 residues before the CDR3 terminus, with the missing tail filled in from the germline J gene. This chain connects TRBV7-3 to TRBJ2-3; 11 bases fit TRBD2. The CDR3 length is 17 residues. Germline values: CDR1 SGHTA, CDR2 FQGTGA. The V and J ends lost 5 bases and 3 bases, in that order; junction bases with no gene match: 10. CDR3 sequence reads: CASSPTFPSGRTDTQYF. The part of the CDR3 DNA that was read is TGTGCCAGCAGCCCCACCTTCCCTAGCGGGAGGACAGATACG.

This clone was found many times. The junction and the germline gene differ at one end; a read error may be behind it. The CDR3 end is not reached by the read, which stops 3 residues before it; the germline J gene fills it in. The chain links TRBV7-7 to TRBJ1-5; a weak D match, TRBD1 (5 bases). From germline, CDR1 is SSHAT and CDR2 FNYEAQ (reference sequence). This CDR3 is built from 13 residues. CDR3 in amino acids: CASSLGIGGPQHF. CDR3 DNA (partial): TGTGCTAGCAGCTTAGGGATCGGGGGGCCC.

Comment on this clone: A far larger clone is one base from this, pointing to a likely read error. Sequencing ends 3 residues short of the CDR3 end; the germline J gene provides the rest. The chain carries TRBV7-2 and TRBJ2-5; 10 nucleotides line up with TRBD1. The junction had 2 bases not matched to a gene; V was cut back by 2 bases and J by 5 bases. The CDR3 runs to 14 residues. Germline V gene lookup returns CDR1 SGHTA and CDR2 FQGNSA. The DNA read from the CDR3 is TGTGCCAGCAGCTTAAGGACAGGGGGGGAGACC. Its protein is CASSLRTGGET. The whole CDR3 sequence reads CASSLRTGGETQYF.

In this sample, this clone turned up many times. The read stops 3 residues short of the end of the CDR3; the missing end is completed from the germline J gene. The chain couples TRBV20-1 to TRBJ2-2, with 12 bases matching TRBD2. Trimming at V came to 1 base and at J to 7 bases, leaving 4 bases not matched to a gene. Germline values: CDR1 DFQATT, CDR2 SNEGSKA (reference sequence). CDR3 size: 15 residues. The CDR3 is CSARGLAGDIGELFF. The part of the CDR3 DNA that was read is TGCAGTGCTAGAGGACTAGCGGGAGATATCGGGGAG.

This clone has a count of ten or more. Read sequence stops 3 residues before the CDR3 end, and the germline J gene provides the missing end. V and J are TRBV19 and TRBJ2-2, with 7 positions matching TRBD2. Germline CDR1 reads LNHDA; CDR2 reads SQIVND (reference sequence). V trimming: 4 bases; J trimming: 4 bases; junction bases outside the gene matches: 6. The CDR3 runs to 15 residues. CDR3 DNA (partial): TGTGCCAGTAGTAATAGCGGGTCAAGCACCGGGGAG. This translates into CASSNSGSSTGE. The whole CDR3 is CASSNSGSSTGELFF.

Turning to this clone: The missing CDR3 end, 3 residues past where the read stops, is filled in from the germline J gene. The chain links TRBV19 to TRBJ2-7; 10 bases fit TRBD1. Trimming cost V 9 bases and J 5 bases; bases outside gene matches: 4. The CDR3 covers 12 residues. Germline V gene data show CDR1 as LNHDA and CDR2 as SQIVND (reference sequence). The sequenced part of the CDR3 DNA is TGTGCCAGCGGGACAGGGGTTAACGAG. Its translation: CASGTGVNE. The CDR3 in its entirety is CASGTGVNEQYF. Complete variable domain (other parts from reference TRBV19 and TRBJ2-7): DGGITQSPKYLFRKEGQNVTLSCEQNLNHDAMYWYRQDPGQGLRLIYYSQIVNDFQKGDIAEGYSVSREKKESFPLTVTSAQKNPTAFYLCASGTGVNEQYFGPGTRLTVT.

Many counts were recorded for this clone. The CDR3 end is not reached by the read, which stops 3 residues before it; the germline J gene fills it in. V gene TRBV5-1 combines with J gene TRBJ2-5, with a tentative D call TRBD1 (5 bases). This CDR3 is built from 15 residues. The ends were cut back, 0 bases at V and 2 bases at J, with 11 bases in the middle. Germline V gene data show CDR1 as SGHRS and CDR2 as YFSETQ. CDR3 DNA, as far as it was read: TGCGCCAGCAGCTTGGTTTTGACAGCACAAGAGACC. Its translation is CASSLVLTAQET. The full CDR3 is CASSLVLTAQETQYF. Drawing the rest from reference TRBV5-1 and TRBJ2-5, the complete variable domain is KAGVTQTPRYLIKTRGQQVTLSCSPISGHRSVSWYQQTPGQGLQFLFEYFSETQRNKGNFPGRFSGRQFSNSRSEMNVSTLELGDSALYLCASSLVLTAQETQYFGPGTRLLVL.